This T cell receptor (beta chain) originates from a study of T cell responses to AZD1222 COVID-19 vaccine. Study findings and constraints: Two AZD1222 doses significantly raised spike-specific TCR breadth and depth over controls. Baseline serostatus was positive in only six AZD1222 recipients. Within unmutated variant regions lay the reported targets of nearly half of spike-specific TCRs.

The table came from immunoSEQ multiplex PCR; TCRdb's copy has only in-frame clones and leaves some out. The data hold about 140,000 clones, with under 95% observed a single time. Germline V gives CDR1 ENHRY, CDR2 SYGVKD. V was clipped by 3 bases and J by 2 bases, with 14 bases between them. The CDR3 length is 16 residues. As to this clone: Its antigen remains unidentified.

This TCR was sampled from an adult in good health. The sequenced sample was peripheral blood, obtained on day 0 of AZD1222 vaccination. The V and J genes are TRBV10-3 and TRBJ1-3, with a tentative D call TRBD1 (5 bases). In DNA, the CDR3 is TGTGCCATCAGTGATCTGGGCAGGGTGGCTGGAAACACCATATATTTT. Translating it yields CAISDLGRVAGNTIYF.